The source of this T cell receptor (beta chain) is a study of CD8 T cells in Susac syndrome. Reverse transcription of about 0.45 to 1 ug RNA was performed with random hexamers. MiXCR was run by TCRdb on the immunoSEQ multiplex PCR reads, yielding one entry per CDR3 protein. The sample yields tens of thousands of distinct CDR3 sequences, roughly 93% seen once. The CDR3 has 15 amino acids. The V end was cut by 3 bases, the J end by 6 bases, with 12 bases between. Germline assignment: CDR1 SGHVS and CDR2 FQNEAQ. The gene calls are TRBV7-8 and TRBJ1-6; D gene unclear. The origin of this receptor is a human donor with Susac syndrome. The sample comprised CD4+ T cells from PBMCs. The CDR3 DNA sequence: TGTGCCAGCAGCTTTAGAGGTAGTAGTAATTCACCCCTCCACTTT. As protein: CASSFRGSSNSPLHF.